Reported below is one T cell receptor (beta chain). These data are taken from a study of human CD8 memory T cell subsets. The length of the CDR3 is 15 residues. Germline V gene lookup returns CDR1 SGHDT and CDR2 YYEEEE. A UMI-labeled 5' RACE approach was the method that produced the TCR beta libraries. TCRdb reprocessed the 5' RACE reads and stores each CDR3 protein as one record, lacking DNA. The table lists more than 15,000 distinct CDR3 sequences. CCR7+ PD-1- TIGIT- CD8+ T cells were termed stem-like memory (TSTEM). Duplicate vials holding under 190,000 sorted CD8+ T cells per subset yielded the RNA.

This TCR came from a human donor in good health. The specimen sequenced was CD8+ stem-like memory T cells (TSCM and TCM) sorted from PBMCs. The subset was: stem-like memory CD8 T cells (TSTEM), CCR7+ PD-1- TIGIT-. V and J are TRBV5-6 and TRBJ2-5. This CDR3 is CASSLRMDTQETQYF.